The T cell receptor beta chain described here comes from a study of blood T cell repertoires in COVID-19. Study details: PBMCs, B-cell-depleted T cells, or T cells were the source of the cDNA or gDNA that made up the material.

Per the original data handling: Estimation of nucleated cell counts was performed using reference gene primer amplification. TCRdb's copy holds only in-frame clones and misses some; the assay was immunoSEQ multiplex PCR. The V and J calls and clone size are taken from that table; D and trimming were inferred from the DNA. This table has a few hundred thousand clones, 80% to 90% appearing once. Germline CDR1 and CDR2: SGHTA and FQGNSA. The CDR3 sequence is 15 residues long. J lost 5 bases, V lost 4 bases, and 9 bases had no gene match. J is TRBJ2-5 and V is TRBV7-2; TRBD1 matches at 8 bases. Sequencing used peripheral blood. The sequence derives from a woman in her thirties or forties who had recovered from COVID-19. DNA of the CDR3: TGTGCCAGCAGCTCAAGGAACAGGGGGAGGGAGACCCAGTACTTC. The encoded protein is CASSSRNRGRETQYF.